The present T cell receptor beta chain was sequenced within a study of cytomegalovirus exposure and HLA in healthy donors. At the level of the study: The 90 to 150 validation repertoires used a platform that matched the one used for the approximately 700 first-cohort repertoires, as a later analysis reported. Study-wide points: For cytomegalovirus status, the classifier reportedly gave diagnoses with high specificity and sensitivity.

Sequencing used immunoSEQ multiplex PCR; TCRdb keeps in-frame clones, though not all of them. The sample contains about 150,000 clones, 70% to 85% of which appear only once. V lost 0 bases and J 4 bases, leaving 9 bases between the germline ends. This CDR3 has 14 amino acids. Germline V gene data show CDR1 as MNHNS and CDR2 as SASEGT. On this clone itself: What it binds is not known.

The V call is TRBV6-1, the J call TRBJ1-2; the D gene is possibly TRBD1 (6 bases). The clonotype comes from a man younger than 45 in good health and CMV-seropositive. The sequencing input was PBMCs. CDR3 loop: CASSEAARGYGYTF. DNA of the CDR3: TGTGCCAGCAGTGAAGCAGCCAGGGGCTATGGCTACACCTTC.